Shown below are 25 T cell receptor beta chains from a single sample sequenced in a study of low-dose radiotherapy and immunotherapy resistance in tumors. Time point reported: before trial treatment. With TRAV- and TRBV-specific primers, first-strand cDNA was made, covering the alpha and beta chains. A constant-region primer paired with the V-primer adapter amplified TCRs over 20 PCR cycles. MiXCR was run by TCRdb on the reads, yielding one entry per CDR3 protein. The profile shows about 39,000 distinct CDR3 sequences, 31% of them singletons. Sequencing was performed on PBMCs, taken before treatment. The origin of the receptors is a male donor with gallbladder cancer.

This clonotype was recorded at least ten times. V and J are TRBV20-1 and TRBJ2-1, with 8 bases that match TRBD1. The germline CDR1 and CDR2 sequences are DFQATT and SNEGSKA (reference sequence). After removal of 1 base from V and 8 bases from J, the junction contained 10 bases not matched to a gene. The CDR3 loop spans 15 amino acids. The CDR3 sequence: CSARGQQGATDEQFF. Here the CDR3 DNA reads TGCAGTGCTAGAGGGCAGCAGGGGGCAACGGATGAGCAGTTCTTC.

This clonotype was counted at least ten times. V gene TRBV7-9 combines with J gene TRBJ2-5; possibly TRBD1 for D (5 bases). CDR1 is SEHNR, CDR2 FQNEAQ, per germline (reference sequence). The V end lost 4 bases, the J end lost 5 bases, and 8 bases lay between the germline ends. The CDR3 contains 12 residues. CDR3 nucleotides: TGTGCCAGCAGCTCTCAGGGCGAGACCCAGTACTTC. This sequence encodes CASSSQGETQYF.

This clonotype was recorded many times. The chain has TRBV5-1 and TRBJ2-5; TRBD2 matches at 7 bases. Trimming at V came to 0 bases and at J to 5 bases, leaving 10 bases not matched to a gene. Germline V gene lookup returns CDR1 SGHRS and CDR2 YFSETQ. This CDR3 comprises 16 residues. The CDR3 DNA follows: TGCGCCAGCAGCTTGGGGGTCGCGGCGGGAGTGGAGACCCAGTACTTC. This codes for CASSLGVAAGVETQYF.

The J gene is TRBJ2-5, the V gene TRBV20-1; 9 bases match TRBD2. With 6 bases clipped from V and 1 base from J, the junction kept 9 bases outside the gene matches. CDR1 is DFQATT, CDR2 SNEGSKA, per germline (reference sequence). The CDR3 has 15 amino acids. The CDR3 here is CSARRREGSQETQYF. Written as DNA, the CDR3 is TGCAGTGCCAGGAGGCGGGAGGGTTCCCAAGAGACCCAGTACTTC.

This clonotype was recorded at least ten times. The chain uses TRBV7-2 and TRBJ2-7, with D possibly matching TRBD2 (6 bases). This CDR3 spans 15 amino acids. Trimming took off 3 bases at V and 2 bases at J, with 14 bases between the two ends. CDR1 is SGHTA and CDR2 is FQGNSA in the germline V gene. CDR3 nucleotides: TGTGCCAGCAGCTTTTACCGGGGGTCCCCCTACGAGCAGTACTTC. This gives the protein CASSFYRGSPYEQYF.

In this sample, this clonotype turned up many times. V is TRBV12-3 or TRBV12-4 and J is TRBJ2-7, with TRBD1 identical over 8 bases. V was pared by 6 bases and J by 5 bases, with 3 bases of the junction left unmatched. The CDR3 has 12 amino acids. The CDR3 reads CASRGQENEQYF. The CDR3 region has the DNA TGTGCCAGCAGGGGACAGGAAAACGAGCAGTACTTC.

This chain connects TRBV2 to TRBJ2-7, with no clear D. Germline CDR1 and CDR2: SNHLY and FYNNEI. Trimming stripped 1 base from V and 6 bases from J, with 7 bases between. This CDR3 spans 12 amino acids. In DNA, the CDR3 is TGTGCCAGCAGTGAAGGTGCTGTCGAGCAGTACTTC. Translated: CASSEGAVEQYF.

Sample share makes this clonotype medium-sized. One end of the junction varies from germline; a read error may be responsible. This chain joins TRBV28 and TRBJ2-1, with 13 bases lining up with TRBD2. This CDR3 spans 17 amino acids. The germline CDR1 and CDR2 sequences are MDHEN and SYDVKM. The CDR3 coding sequence is TGTGCCAGCAGTATTAACCCGGGACTAGCGGGATACAGTGAGCAGTTCTTC. Residues: CASSINPGLAGYSEQFF. The variable domain in full, completed from reference TRBV28 and TRBJ2-1, reads DVKVTQSSRYLVKRTGEKVFLECVQDMDHENMFWYRQDPGLGLRLIYFSYDVKMKEKGDIPEGYSVSREKKERFSLILESASTNQTSMYLCASSINPGLAGYSEQFFGPGTRLTVL.

This clonotype was seen many times. The DNA for the CDR3 is TGTGCCAGCAGTTTTAACCTGCCAACTAATGAAAAACTGTTTTTT. It codes for CASSFNLPTNEKLFF. The J gene is TRBJ1-4, the V gene TRBV28; no definite D call. V lost 3 bases, J lost 0 bases, and 8 bases lay in between. Germline V gene lookup returns CDR1 MDHEN and CDR2 SYDVKM. The CDR3 loop spans 15 amino acids. Full variable domain (rest looked up from reference TRBV28 and TRBJ1-4): DVKVTQSSRYLVKRTGEKVFLECVQDMDHENMFWYRQDPGLGLRLIYFSYDVKMKEKGDIPEGYSVSREKKERFSLILESASTNQTSMYLCASSFNLPTNEKLFFGSGTQLSVL.

As concerns this clonotype: The DNA is omitted, as the CDR3 cannot be located on it reliably, and the CDR3 follows TCRdb's listing. V is TRBV4-2 and J is TRBJ2-7; the table's D call TRBD1 went unverified against the DNA. The CDR3 has 24 amino acids, counting both end residues. CDR1 LGHNA and CDR2 YNFKEQ come from the germline V gene. CDR3: CASTNQTALYFCATSDLPGGEQYF.

This clonotype was picked up many times. V usage is TRBV9 and J usage is TRBJ2-7; tentatively, D is TRBD1 (6 bases). The CDR3 loop spans 12 amino acids. V gave up 3 bases and J gave up 5 bases, with 9 bases separating them. The V gene's germline CDR1 is SGDLS and CDR2 YYNGEE. Written as DNA, the CDR3 is TGTGCCAGCAGCGAACAGGGCCACGAGCAGTACTTC. Residues: CASSEQGHEQYF.

This clonotype appeared many times. This clone may be a read error of a much larger clone one base away. Here the CDR3 reads CSARLAGPQDTQYF. The CDR3 nucleotides are TGCAGTGCTAGACTAGCGGGCCCCCAAGATACCCAGTACTTC. The chain is built from TRBV20-1 and TRBJ2-5; 8 bases align to TRBD2. This CDR3 has 14 residues. The germline V gene encodes CDR1 DFQATT and CDR2 SNEGSKA (reference sequence).

This clonotype appeared many times. The chain has TRBV2 and TRBJ2-7, with TRBD1 matching over 10 bases. This CDR3 region has 14 residues. Trimming cost V 3 bases and J 4 bases; bases outside gene matches: 3. Germline V gene sequence: CDR1 SNHLY, CDR2 FYNNEI. CDR3 sequence: CASSEDRGGYEQYF. In DNA form, the CDR3 reads TGTGCCAGCAGTGAGGACAGGGGGGGATACGAGCAGTACTTC.

With regard to this clonotype: One base separates it from a far larger clone, so it is likely a read error. The chain has TRBV5-3 and TRBJ2-1; 9 bases align to TRBD2. TRBV5-3 is designated an ORF whose function remains uncertain. The CDR3 spans 17 residues. The CDR3 DNA is TGTGCCAGCAGCTTAGGCGGGGGGGTCGGATCCTACAATGAGCAGTTCTTC. Its protein product is CASSLGGGVGSYNEQFF.

This clonotype has ten or more counts. This chain uses TRBV5-1 with TRBJ2-5, with D possibly TRBD1 on 7 matching bases. There are 15 residues in the CDR3. The V gene lost 3 bases and the J gene lost 5 bases, with 17 bases spanning the gap. Germline-derived CDR1 and CDR2 are SGHRS and YFSETQ. Here the CDR3 reads CASSWGGQEVETQYF. CDR3 coding DNA: TGCGCCAGCAGCTGGGGAGGACAGGAGGTGGAGACCCAGTACTTC.

This clonotype was picked up many times. This rearrangement joins TRBV11-2 to TRBJ2-5; TRBD2 is a possible D gene (6 bases). V was cut by 2 bases and J by 4 bases, with 20 bases left in between. CDR3 size: 17 residues. Germline V gives CDR1 SGHAT, CDR2 FQNNGV. As DNA, the CDR3 is TGTGCCAGCAGCTTAAACCTAGGCCTAGCGCGCGGAGAGACCCAGTACTTC. This translates into CASSLNLGLARGETQYF.

The genes are TRBV5-1 and TRBJ2-7; 8 bases agree with TRBD1. Trimming cost V 4 bases and J 2 bases; bases outside gene matches: 5. Germline loops: CDR1 SGHRS, CDR2 YFSETQ. This CDR3 contains 14 residues. DNA for the CDR3: TGCGCCAGCAGCCCTGGGACAGGAGCCTACGAGCAGTACTTC. The encoded protein is CASSPGTGAYEQYF.

This clonotype was seen ten or more times. The chain couples TRBV7-3 to TRBJ2-7; D may be TRBD1 (6 bases). Germline CDR1 is SGHTA and CDR2 is FQGTGA. This CDR3 is built from 13 residues. V shed 4 bases and J shed 0 bases, with 7 bases lying between them. CDR3 amino acids: CASSSDSSYEQYF. The CDR3 DNA reads TGTGCCAGCAGCTCGGACAGCTCCTACGAGCAGTACTTC.

This clonotype was detected many times. At one of its ends the junction is not consistent with the germline gene, which may arise from a read error. This chain uses TRBV3-1 with TRBJ1-5; D not certain. Per the germline V gene, CDR1 is LGHDT and CDR2 is YNNKEL (reference sequence). This CDR3 region has 14 residues. The CDR3 here is CASSQVGRDQPQHF. The CDR3 DNA reads as TGTGCCAGCAGTCAAGTGGGCAGAGATCAGCCCCAGCATTTT.

This clonotype came up many times. The genes are TRBV7-9 and TRBJ2-5; TRBD1 aligns across 8 bases. CDR1 and CDR2 from the germline V gene are SEHNR and FQNEAQ (reference sequence). There are 15 residues in the CDR3. Losses at the gene ends were 0 bases for V and 9 bases for J; bases not matched to a gene: 9. Here the CDR3 DNA reads TGTGCCAGCAGCTTAGCTTCGAGTACAGGGGGGCCCCAGTACTTC. As protein: CASSLASSTGGPQYF.

This clonotype was detected only a few times. This chain uses TRBV6-8 with TRBJ2-7; 10 positions agree with TRBD2. V shed 8 bases, J shed 0 bases, and the junction held 10 bases outside the gene matches. The CDR3 consists of 16 residues. CDR1 is MNHGY and CDR2 is SAAAGT in the germline V gene. In DNA, the CDR3 is TGTGCCAGCCCCGAAAAGGGACTAGCGCTCTCCTACGAGCAGTACTTC. Protein sequence: CASPEKGLALSYEQYF.

In this sample, this clonotype turned up many times. The chain is built from TRBV20-1 and TRBJ1-5; D gene uncertain. Trimming stripped 5 bases from V and 5 bases from J, with 13 bases between. This CDR3 is 13 amino acids long. The V gene's germline CDR1 is DFQATT and CDR2 SNEGSKA (reference sequence). The CDR3 DNA sequence: TGCAGTGCTGGCCGCGGGCGGGATCAGCCCCAGCATTTT. It encodes CSAGRGRDQPQHF.

Many counts were recorded for this clonotype. This rearrangement joins TRBV7-8 to TRBJ2-7, with 12 positions matching TRBD2. With 0 bases clipped from V and 3 bases from J, the junction kept 3 bases outside the gene matches. The germline gives CDR1 SGHVS, CDR2 FQNEAQ. This CDR3 is 16 amino acids long. CDR3: CASSLASSGRGYEQYF. CDR3 DNA: TGTGCCAGCAGCTTAGCCTCTAGCGGGAGGGGCTACGAGCAGTACTTC. Supplemented by reference TRBV7-8 and TRBJ2-7, the full variable domain reads GAGVSQSPRYKVAKRGQDVALRCDPISGHVSLFWYQQALGQGPEFLTYFQNEAQLDKSGLPSDRFFAERPEGSVSTLKIQRTQQEDSAVYLCASSLASSGRGYEQYFGPGTRLTVT.

In its sample, this clonotype ranks as medium-sized (0.01 to 0.1%). CDR3 protein: CATSDFQGYNEQFF. DNA of the CDR3: TGTGCCACCAGTGATTTTCAGGGCTACAATGAGCAGTTCTTC. The chain carries TRBV24-1 and TRBJ2-1; D perhaps matches TRBD1 (5 bases). The CDR3 runs 14 residues. Per germline, CDR1 KGHDR and CDR2 SFDVKD. V dropped 1 base and J dropped 3 bases, with 6 bases sitting between them.

This clonotype was detected many times. V is TRBV3-1 and J is TRBJ2-7; D gene ambiguous. Between the trimmed V and J ends, which lost 0 bases and 7 bases, there was a span of 10 bases. The CDR3 is made up of 13 amino acids. The germline V gene has CDR1 LGHDT and CDR2 YNNKEL (reference sequence). In DNA form, the CDR3 reads TGTGCCAGCAGCCAAGATAAGCCCCTGGAGCAGTACTTC. Residues: CASSQDKPLEQYF.